This entry lists 23 T cell receptor beta chains sequenced from one sample in a study of beta chain features in type 1 diabetes. cDNA synthesis used the whole RNA isolate, giving expressed TCRB sequences. Assay: immunoSEQ multiplex PCR; the TCRdb copy retains only in-frame clones and omits some. The sample has roughly 180,000 clones; 10% to 15% are singletons. Sequencing was carried out using central memory CD4+ T cells from blood. The receptors originated from a woman younger than 30 in good health.

This clone showed up many times. The chain links TRBV28 to TRBJ2-6; TRBD1 aligns across 7 bases. J was trimmed by 2 bases and V by 7 bases; bases with no gene match: 5. Germline assignment: CDR1 MDHEN and CDR2 SYDVKM. There are 15 residues in the CDR3. Written as DNA, the CDR3 is TGTGCCAGCACAGAAGACAGGGCTGGGGCCAACGTCCTGACTTTC. It codes for CASTEDRAGANVLTF.

This chain links TRBV14 with TRBJ1-5; D gene uncertain. Germline loops: CDR1 SGHDN, CDR2 FVKESK. V lost 0 bases and J 7 bases, leaving 7 bases between the germline ends. This CDR3 spans 13 amino acids. CDR3 nucleotide sequence: TGTGCCAGCAGCCAAGATCTAGAGCAGCCCCAGCATTTT. Protein sequence: CASSQDLEQPQHF.

This clone was observed a few times. Here the CDR3 reads CASSRTSGSYNEQFF. For the CDR3, the DNA is TGTGCCAGCAGCCGGACTAGCGGGAGCTACAATGAGCAGTTCTTC. This chain joins TRBV7-8 and TRBJ2-1; TRBD2 agrees at 13 bases. Germline V gene lookup returns CDR1 SGHVS and CDR2 FQNEAQ. V shed 5 bases and J 3 bases; nucleotides not matched to a gene: 1. The CDR3 runs to 15 residues.

The chain couples TRBV30 to TRBJ2-1; maybe TRBD1 (5 bases). The V end lost 0 bases, the J end lost 3 bases, and 15 bases lay between the germline ends. Germline-derived CDR1 and CDR2 are GTSNPN and SVGIG (reference sequence). The CDR3 loop spans 16 amino acids. In DNA, the CDR3 is TGTGCCTGGAGTGTATTGAGCCAGGGTAACTACAATGAGCAGTTCTTC. Its translation is CAWSVLSQGNYNEQFF.

The chain joins TRBV28 to TRBJ2-1, with a weak D call TRBD2 (5 bases). Per germline, CDR1 MDHEN and CDR2 SYDVKM. V lost 6 bases and J 11 bases, leaving 23 bases between the germline ends. The CDR3 loop spans 15 amino acids. The CDR3: CASRGGLSNTLKQFF. The CDR3 DNA sequence: TGTGCCAGCAGGGGCGGACTGTCAAATACCCTCAAGCAGTTCTTC.

This clone was detected a few times. The chain has TRBV27 and TRBJ2-5, with D perhaps matching TRBD1 (6 bases). The CDR3 spans 14 residues. Trimming shortened V by 2 bases and J by 4 bases, and 11 bases separated the two germline ends. Germline assignment: CDR1 MNHEY and CDR2 SMNVEV (reference sequence). This chain's CDR3 is CASSLDRMGETQYF. CDR3 bases: TGTGCCAGCAGTTTAGACAGGATGGGAGAGACCCAGTACTTC.

This clone was seen a few times. The chain has TRBV13 and TRBJ2-4, with TRBD2 matching over 11 bases. Germline lookup yields CDR1 PRHDT and CDR2 FYEKMQ (reference sequence). The CDR3 extends over 16 amino acids. J lost 3 bases, V lost 7 bases, and 8 bases had no gene match. The CDR3 sequence: CASTPYSGRGKNIQYF. DNA of the CDR3: TGTGCCAGCACTCCATATAGCGGGAGGGGCAAAAACATTCAGTACTTC. The whole variable domain, remainder taken from reference TRBV13 and TRBJ2-4, is AAGVIQSPRHLIKEKRETATLKCYPIPRHDTVYWYQQGPGQDPQFLISFYEKMQSDKGSIPDRFSAQQFSDYHSELNMSSLELGDSALYFCASTPYSGRGKNIQYFGAGTRLSVL.

This clone was recorded a few times. The chain joins TRBV9 to TRBJ2-1; 9 nucleotides align to TRBD1. The CDR3 runs 15 residues. The germline V gene has CDR1 SGDLS and CDR2 YYNGEE. The trim removed 4 bases at V and 2 bases at J, leaving 4 bases unmatched. Here the CDR3 reads CASSKGTGTYNEQFF. The CDR3, as DNA: TGTGCCAGCAGCAAGGGGACAGGGACCTACAATGAGCAGTTCTTC.

This clone was detected only a few times. The chain carries TRBV4-2 and TRBJ2-1; 8 nucleotides match TRBD1. From germline, CDR1 is LGHNA and CDR2 YNFKEQ. The CDR3 is 15 amino acids. V lost 0 bases, J lost 10 bases, and 8 bases stayed unmatched. In nucleotides, the CDR3 is TGTGCCAGCAGCCAAGATGGGGCAGGGGGCGAAGAGCAGTTCTTC. It encodes CASSQDGAGGEEQFF.

V gene TRBV2 combines with J gene TRBJ2-7; perhaps TRBD2 as D (5 bases). CDR1 is SNHLY and CDR2 is FYNNEI in the germline V gene. The CDR3 contains 12 residues. The ends were cut back, 7 bases at V and 3 bases at J, with 10 bases in the middle. The CDR3, as DNA: TGTGCCAGCACGGTACGGGGCTACGAGCAGTACTTC. This encodes CASTVRGYEQYF.

This clone came up a few times. V usage is TRBV12-5 and J usage is TRBJ1-2; possibly TRBD1 for D (5 bases). V was shortened by 2 bases and J by 6 bases, with 19 bases between the two germline ends. There are 16 residues in the CDR3. CDR1 is LGHNT and CDR2 is FRNRAP in the germline V gene. The CDR3 DNA sequence: TGTGCTAGTGGTTTGAATTTGCCAGGGACTCTTGATGGCTACACCTTC. This translates into CASGLNLPGTLDGYTF.

This clone appeared a single time. This rearrangement joins TRBV5-1 to TRBJ2-7; 12 bases fit TRBD2. The V and J ends lost 0 bases and 5 bases, in that order; junction bases with no gene match: 3. The CDR3 has 15 amino acids. CDR1 and CDR2 (germline): SGHRS, YFSETQ. The CDR3: CASSLGTSGTDEQYF. The DNA of the CDR3 is TGCGCCAGCAGCTTGGGGACTAGCGGGACAGACGAGCAGTACTTC.

There are a few counts of this clone. The CDR3 reads CASSLVRVSPYEQYF. In nucleotides, the CDR3 is TGTGCCAGCAGCTTAGTCAGGGTTAGTCCCTACGAGCAGTACTTC. The genes are TRBV7-8 and TRBJ2-5; D is possibly TRBD1 (5 bases). TRBJ2-7 explains the end of the DNA better; the J call may be wrong. Germline CDR1 is SGHVS and CDR2 is FQNEAQ. This CDR3 region has 15 residues.

This chain connects TRBV29-1 to TRBJ1-1; D perhaps matches TRBD1 (5 bases). The CDR3 totals 13 residues. CDR1 and CDR2 (germline): SQVTM, ANQGSEA. Trimming stripped 2 bases from V and 8 bases from J, with 15 bases between. CDR3 loop: CSVEPGGAREAFF. Written as DNA, the CDR3 is TGCAGCGTTGAACCCGGAGGGGCAAGGGAAGCTTTCTTT. The full variable domain, with the rest looked up from reference TRBV29-1 and TRBJ1-1, is SAVISQKPSRDICQRGTSLTIQCQVDSQVTMMFWYRQQPGQSLTLIATANQGSEATYESGFVIDKFPISRPNLTFSTLTVSNMSPEDSSIYLCSVEPGGAREAFFGQGTRLTVV.

This clone was found a few times. This chain uses TRBV7-9 with TRBJ2-7, with TRBD2 matching over 9 bases. CDR3 length: 15 residues. The germline V gene has CDR1 SEHNR and CDR2 FQNEAQ (reference sequence). J gave up 0 bases and V 3 bases, and 3 bases lay outside the gene matches. The CDR3 here is CASSFGGRASYEQYF. The CDR3 DNA reads as TGTGCCAGCAGCTTCGGCGGGAGGGCCTCCTACGAGCAGTACTTC.

This clone appeared a few times. CDR3 in amino acids: CASSSGLVLSYEQYF. CDR3 in DNA: TGTGCCAGCAGCTCCGGACTAGTACTTTCCTACGAGCAGTACTTC. V is TRBV7-2 and J is TRBJ2-7; TRBD2 agrees at 7 bases. Trimming took 4 bases from V and 1 from J; bases not matched to a gene: 7. Germline CDR1 and CDR2: SGHTA and FQGNSA. The CDR3 is 15 amino acids. The entire variable domain, with the rest obtained from reference TRBV7-2 and TRBJ2-7, is as follows: GAGVSQSPSNKVTEKGKDVELRCDPISGHTALYWYRQSLGQGLEFLIYFQGNSAPDKSGLPSDRFSAERTGGSVSTLTIQRTQQEDSAVYLCASSSGLVLSYEQYFGPGTRLTVT.

CDR3 loop: CASSFRGRGTDTQYF. CDR3 in DNA: TGTGCCAGCAGCTTTAGGGGGCGTGGCACAGATACGCAGTATTTT. The chain carries TRBV5-4 and TRBJ2-3, with TRBD1 matching over 7 bases. Germline V lookup: CDR1 SGHNT, CDR2 YYREEE (reference sequence). The CDR3 is 15 residues long. The V segment lost 2 bases and the J segment 1 base; nucleotides outside the gene matches: 4.

The sample holds a few counts of this clone. The chain combines TRBV9 with TRBJ1-4; TRBD1 agrees at 10 bases. V lost 2 bases and J lost 7; bases outside the gene matches: 5. The V gene's germline CDR1 is SGDLS and CDR2 YYNGEE. This CDR3 region has 15 residues. In nucleotides, the CDR3 is TGTGCCAGCAGCGTCAGACAGGGGGCGGTTGAAAAACTGTTTTTT. It encodes CASSVRQGAVEKLFF.

This clone was seen a handful of times. This rearrangement joins TRBV27 to TRBJ1-1, with 9 nucleotides matching TRBD1. V shed 5 bases, J shed 4 bases, and the junction held 5 bases outside the gene matches. The CDR3 has 14 residues. CDR1 and CDR2 (germline): MNHEY, SMNVEV (reference sequence). The CDR3 here is CASSPGTGSTEAFF. CDR3 nucleotide sequence: TGTGCCAGCAGTCCCGGGACAGGGTCCACTGAAGCTTTCTTT.

There are a few counts of this clone. Other DNA sequences in the same sample also yield this CDR3. The CDR3 DNA sequence: TGTGCCAGCAGCCACAGGGAGACCCAGTACTTC. Its protein is CASSHRETQYF. This chain links TRBV28 with TRBJ2-5, with D possibly TRBD1 on 5 matching bases. Per germline, CDR1 MDHEN and CDR2 SYDVKM. Deletions cut 6 bases from V and 5 bases from J, with 7 bases between. The CDR3 runs 11 residues.

This clone was seen a handful of times. This chain joins TRBV30 and TRBJ1-2; D gene ambiguous. Germline lookup yields CDR1 GTSNPN and CDR2 SVGIG (reference sequence). The CDR3 totals 11 residues. Trimming cost V 2 bases and J 5 bases, with 6 bases left between them. CDR3 sequence: CAWSPLYGYTF. The CDR3 DNA follows: TGTGCCTGGAGTCCTCTTTATGGCTACACCTTC.

This clone was seen a few times. The genes are TRBV19 and TRBJ2-4, with 7 positions matching TRBD1. In germline, CDR1 is LNHDA, CDR2 SQIVND (reference sequence). The CDR3 loop spans 14 amino acids. Losses at the gene ends were 6 bases for V and 4 bases for J; bases not matched to a gene: 6. The CDR3 is CASSPGQSKNIQYF. The CDR3 DNA reads as TGTGCCAGTAGCCCGGGACAGAGTAAAAACATTCAGTACTTC.

The chain employs TRBV18 and TRBJ2-1, with 9 bases that match TRBD1. Germline V gene data show CDR1 as KGHSH and CDR2 as LQKENI. CDR3 length: 17 residues. J was trimmed by 3 bases and V by 2 bases; bases with no gene match: 8. The CDR3 spells CASSPISGQGIYNEQFF. The CDR3 coding sequence is TGTGCCAGCTCACCAATCAGCGGACAGGGGATCTACAATGAGCAGTTCTTC.